The clone carrying this T cell receptor beta chain turned up a few times. What it binds is unknown. The PCR made use of 60 Vbeta and 13 Jbeta primers. Authors' methods: It was a later analysis that counted around 85 million unique TCR beta chains, of which some 9.9 million were shared. Assay: immunoSEQ multiplex PCR; the TCRdb copy retains only in-frame clones and omits some. The V and J calls and clone size come from that table; D and trimming were worked out from the DNA. The data show more than 110,000 clones, roughly three quarters seen once. The record originates from a study of cytomegalovirus exposure and HLA in healthy donors. Study-wide findings and caveats: In vitro confirmation showed a few CMV-associated chains to be CMV antigen specific. It was likely that a cluster of highly shared sequence variants was a sequencing artifact. For most TCR beta V segments, an earlier analysis put the productive rate at about 87% or about 30% of the time.

This CDR3 has 16 residues. Germline V gene data show CDR1 as SGHTS and CDR2 as YDEGEE. V was trimmed by 3 bases and J by 1 base, leaving 11 bases between them. The chain is built from TRBV5-8 and TRBJ1-6, with a possible D match to TRBD1 (6 bases). Sample: PBMCs. This TCR was recovered from a woman in her fifties or sixties in good health and CMV-seronegative. This chain's CDR3 is CASSYRVGSYNSPLHF. The CDR3 DNA reads as TGTGCCAGCAGCTACAGGGTCGGGTCCTATAATTCACCCCTCCACTTT.